The clone carrying this TCR beta chain was observed once. Antigen specificity is unknown. This sample is drawn from a study of beta chain features in type 1 diabetes. Findings and limits, study-wide: Lower insertion and higher deletion counts appeared at VDJ junctions in type 1 diabetes patients. Patients' naive, central memory and Treg TCRB repertoires seemed closer to one another than those of healthy donors. For Type 1 diabetes patients, all four CD4+ subsets carried TCRB CDR3s that were moderately but significantly shorter.

Expressed TCRB transcripts were sequenced because the isolated RNA had all been reverse transcribed beforehand. Profiling relied on immunoSEQ multiplex PCR, and the TCRdb table lists in-frame clones only, not all of them. The table includes about 160,000 clones, approximately 8.8% detected once. CDR1 and CDR2 (germline): KGHSH, LQKENI. The CDR3 consists of 12 residues. The V gene lost 2 bases and the J gene lost 7 bases, with 8 bases spanning the gap. Sequencing input: central memory CD4+ T cells from blood. The V gene is TRBV18, the J gene TRBJ1-1; D not certain. The TCR sequence derives from a woman aged 30 to 39 with type 1 diabetes. The CDR3 DNA sequence: TGTGCCAGCTCACCAAGGGAGGGTGAAGCTTTCTTT. Translation gives CASSPREGEAFF.